The 5 T cell receptor beta chains reported below all come from one sample, sequenced in a study of siplizumab effects on memory and regulatory T cells. This table comes from immunoSEQ multiplex PCR, and its TCRdb copy is limited to in-frame clones, with some not included. The sample lists about 27,000 clones, 84% seen once, with roughly a quarter in the top ten. Sequenced material: memory CD4+ T cells sorted from blood. Receptor source: a human donor in good health.

V gene TRBV28 combines with J gene TRBJ1-2; D may be TRBD1 (6 bases). The CDR3 runs to 16 residues. V dropped 4 bases and J dropped 4 bases, with 19 bases sitting between them. Germline-derived CDR1 and CDR2 are MDHEN and SYDVKM. The CDR3 spells CASSYRDTRMGYGYTF. CDR3 sequence (DNA): TGTGCCAGCAGTTACCGGGACACTCGGATGGGCTATGGCTACACCTTC.

V gene TRBV28 combines with J gene TRBJ1-2; 8 nucleotides match TRBD1. V shed 6 bases and J 4 bases; nucleotides not matched to a gene: 13. The CDR3 length is 16 residues. The V gene's germline CDR1 is MDHEN and CDR2 SYDVKM. The CDR3 here is CASSGQGPSIIYGYTF. The CDR3, as DNA: TGTGCCAGCAGCGGACAGGGCCCCTCGATTATCTATGGCTACACCTTC.

This chain uses TRBV2 with TRBJ2-7; 10 bases fit TRBD2. Germline CDR1 and CDR2: SNHLY and FYNNEI. J lost 0 bases, V lost 11 bases, and 1 base had no gene match. CDR3 length: 12 residues. CDR3 residues: CAGTSDSYEQYF. Written as DNA, the CDR3 is TGTGCCGGGACTAGCGACTCCTACGAGCAGTACTTC.

This clone has only a few counts. The rearrangement uses TRBV5-1 and TRBJ1-1; D unclear. The germline CDR1 and CDR2 sequences are SGHRS and YFSETQ. The V and J ends lost 1 base and 1 base respectively, with 5 bases between them. This CDR3 is 13 amino acids long. CDR3 coding DNA: TGCGCCAGCAGCTTGTTTGCGAACACTGAAGCTTTCTTT. Translating gives CASSLFANTEAFF.

The chain combines TRBV29-1 with TRBJ1-1; no clear D gene. Germline V CDR1 and CDR2: SQVTM, ANQGSEA. Trimming removed 7 bases from V and 1 base from J, with 10 bases in between. The CDR3 runs to 12 residues. The CDR3 sequence is CSALVWNTEAFF. The DNA of the CDR3 is TGCAGCGCCCTGGTTTGGAACACTGAAGCTTTCTTT.